This record covers a single TCR beta chain. The antigen is not known. Trimming took off 2 bases at V and 4 bases at J, with 6 bases between the two ends. Germline CDR1 and CDR2: MDHEN and SYDVKM. The CDR3 loop spans 12 amino acids. The treatment: oral pan-JAK inhibitor, 5-10 mg twice daily. The sample is drawn from a study of CD8+ T cells in alopecia areata. Study conclusions and caveats: Tofacitinib significantly reduced both scalp clonality and expanded CD8+ clones among the top 100.

Isolated RNA was reverse transcribed into cDNA used as the sequencing template. Using immunoSEQ multiplex PCR, the repertoire was profiled, and TCRdb retains in-frame clones only, with some absent. The table shows about 300,000 clones, with 58% occurring only once. This chain connects TRBV28 to TRBJ2-7, with D unclear. The sequence derives from a human donor with alopecia areata. The sequencing here drew on CD4+ T cells sorted from blood, taken at week 24, from a patient treated with tofacitinib. CDR3 in DNA: TGTGCCAGCAGTTTAGCGATATACGAGCAGTACTTC. This gives the protein CASSLAIYEQYF.